This T cell receptor beta chain originates from a study of shared clonotypes between healthy human individuals. Study background: CD4 naive and memory got three plates each, CD8 naive two, CD8 memory one.

Study-level results: Sequencing of the sorted subsets was shown by rarefaction to be incomplete despite large depth.

On sorted subsets, replicate PCRs used 200 ng DNA, or about 30,000 T cell genomes. Generated by immunoSEQ multiplex PCR, the TCRdb table keeps only in-frame clones and is missing some. Of 2,500,000 or so clones listed, 85% to 95% are singletons. On this clone: What it recognizes is unknown. Other DNA sequences in the sample encode the same CDR3.

The sequenced sample was naive CD4+ T cells sorted from blood. Subset in this sample: CD45RA+ positively selected. The TCR originated in a man in his late teens or twenties in good health.

The CDR3: CASSLVGTATNEKLFF. CDR3 bases: TGTGCCAGCAGCTTAGTCGGGACAGCAACTAATGAAAAACTGTTTTTT. The V call is TRBV11-2, the J call TRBJ1-4; 7 nucleotides match TRBD1. V gave up 1 base and J gave up 0 bases; unmatched junction bases: 2. The germline V gene has CDR1 SGHAT and CDR2 FQNNGV. This CDR3 has 16 amino acids.